The next 5 T cell receptor beta chains were all read from a single sample in a study of early T cells in non-severe SARS-CoV-2 infection. TCRdb recomputed calls from the 5' RACE reads with MiXCR, one row per CDR3 protein. The sample has approximately 97,000 distinct CDR3 sequences; approximately 11% are singletons. Specimen: whole blood, collected at baseline. These receptors came from an adult who was a healthcare worker with PCR-confirmed SARS-CoV-2 infection or an uninfected control (not recorded which).

The chain carries TRBV7-9 and TRBJ2-2, with 8 bases matching TRBD2. Germline lookup yields CDR1 SEHNR and CDR2 FQNEAQ (reference sequence). The CDR3 sequence is 18 residues long. J gave up 6 bases and V 5 bases, and 17 bases lay outside the gene matches. In DNA, the CDR3 is TGTGCCAGCAGCCCGGAGATGGTCGGGACTAGTAAAGCCGGGGAGCTGTTTTTT. Translation gives CASSPEMVGTSKAGELFF.

This chain joins TRBV20-1 and TRBJ2-2; maybe TRBD2 (5 bases). Germline CDR1 DFQATT, CDR2 SNEGSKA (reference sequence). CDR3 length equals 13 residues. The germline V and J ends were trimmed by 3 bases and 0 bases, with 5 bases remaining between them. CDR3: CSASGANTGELFF. CDR3 nucleotides: TGCAGTGCTAGCGGGGCGAACACCGGGGAGCTGTTTTTT.

This clonotype was detected a few times. This sequence joins TRBV18 and TRBJ2-7; D may correspond to TRBD1 or TRBD2 (6 bases each). Germline V gene sequence: CDR1 KGHSH, CDR2 LQKENI. CDR3 length: 18 amino acids. Trimming cost V 2 bases and J 3 bases, with 23 bases left between them. The CDR3 sequence is CASSPSVVLGGIGYEQYF. CDR3 sequence (DNA): TGTGCCAGCTCACCAAGTGTTGTGTTGGGGGGCATAGGCTACGAGCAGTACTTC.

This clonotype was observed many times. The V call is TRBV20-1, the J call TRBJ2-3; TRBD2 agrees at 7 bases. The V gene end was trimmed by 6 bases and the J gene end by 8 bases; junction bases not matched to a gene: 14. The CDR3 spans 14 residues. Germline CDR1 DFQATT, CDR2 SNEGSKA (reference sequence). Written as DNA, the CDR3 is TGCAGTGCACACCCGGTGGGCAGGGAGGGTACGCAGTATTTT. Translating gives CSAHPVGREGTQYF.

The chain recombines TRBV5-6 with TRBJ2-7, with TRBD2 as a possible D gene (5 bases). The CDR3 consists of 14 residues. The germline V and J ends were trimmed by 2 bases and 2 bases, with 11 bases remaining between them. CDR1 is SGHDT, CDR2 YYEEEE, per germline. CDR3 region: CASSFSVSPYEQYF. The CDR3 DNA sequence: TGTGCCAGCAGCTTTAGCGTATCCCCCTACGAGCAGTACTTC.